Listed below are T cell receptor beta chains from one sample, sequenced in a study of OX40 agonist ivuxolimab in advanced cancers. Assay: immunoSEQ multiplex PCR; the TCRdb copy retains only in-frame clones and omits some. The sample gives tens of thousands of clones, approximately 86% of which show up once; around 0.9% is in the top ten. Sequences were derived from CD4+ or CD8+ T cells sorted from blood, sampled in a trial of the OX40 agonist ivuxolimab. These receptors all stem from an adult with an advanced solid tumor such as melanoma, head and neck, liver or kidney cancer. CDR3s include the opening cysteine and the closing phenylalanine or tryptophan. A D gene is named only where the DNA matches it firmly. Expanded clones are given a class, and other clones once, few, many or no size at all.

J gene | D gene | clone size | V gene | CDR3 DNA | CDR3 protein
TRBJ2-7 | TRBD1 | - | TRBV2 | TGTGCCAGCGGACGGGACAGTACGGGGTACTTC | CASGRDSTGYF
TRBJ2-3 | - | - | TRBV5-1 | TGCGCCAGCAGCTTAAATAGCGGTTCCACAGATACGCAGTATTTT | CASSLNSGSTDTQYF
TRBJ2-2 | - | - | TRBV21-1 | TGTGCCAGCAGCAAAGGCGCGGTTTGGGCGGGGGAGAAGACCGGGGAGCTGTTTTTT | CASSKGAVWAGEKTGELFF
TRBJ2-3 | - | - | TRBV6-4 | TGTGCCAGCAGTGTTCGGGTCACAGATACGCAGTATTTT | CASSVRVTDTQYF
TRBJ1-2 | - | - | TRBV5-1 | TGCGCCAGCAGCTTGGGGGGGACGGCTAACTATGGCTACACCTTC | CASSLGGTANYGYTF
TRBJ1-2 | - | - | TRBV19 | TGTGCCAGTGCAAAGGACATCCTTAAGGAGGACTATGGCTACACCTTC | CASAKDILKEDYGYTF
TRBJ2-5 | TRBD2 | - | TRBV7-7 | TGTGCCAGCAGCTCCGCCTTGACTAGCGGGGGGAATCCCAGGACCCAGTACTTC | CASSSALTSGGNPRTQYF
TRBJ2-7 | - | - | TRBV15 | TGTGCCACCAGCAGAGATGTGTTTCCGGGAGCGATCTACGAGCAGTACTTC | CATSRDVFPGAIYEQYF
TRBJ1-5 | - | - | TRBV19 | TGTGCCAGTAGTACGGACAGCAATCAGCCCCAGCATTTT | CASSTDSNQPQHF
TRBJ1-2 | - | - | TRBV19 | TGTGCCAGTAGTATGAGGACGCATGGCTACACCTTC | CASSMRTHGYTF
TRBJ1-2 | - | - | TRBV2 | TGTGCCAGCAGTCCAGATGGCCTTTATGGCTACACCTTC | CASSPDGLYGYTF
TRBJ1-1 | - | - | TRBV7-8 | TGTGCCAGCAGCCTTGACCAGGGGAACACTGAAGCTTTCTTT | CASSLDQGNTEAFF
TRBJ2-4 | - | - | TRBV7-4 | TGTGCCAGCAGCTTATGGGGAGCCAAAAACATTCAGTACTTC | CASSLWGAKNIQYF
TRBJ2-7 | - | - | TRBV15 | TGTGCCACCAGCAGAGAGCGCGACGAGCAGTACTTC | CATSRERDEQYF
TRBJ2-1 | - | - | TRBV7-6 | TGTGCCAGCAGCTTAATCGGGGCGGTTGAGCAGTTCTTC | CASSLIGAVEQFF
TRBJ2-1 | TRBD2 | - | TRBV2 | TGTGCCAGCAGCAGACTAGCGGGGGGCTCCTACAATGAGCAGTTCTTC | CASSRLAGGSYNEQFF
TRBJ2-1 | TRBD2 | - | TRBV27 | TGTGCCAGCAGTCCTAGCGGGGGCTTCTACAATGAGCAGTTCTTC | CASSPSGGFYNEQFF
TRBJ1-2 | - | - | TRBV14 | TGTGCCAGCAGCCAAGGAGGGGGGTACCTCCCGGATGGCTACACCTTC | CASSQGGGYLPDGYTF
TRBJ1-2 | - | - | TRBV19 | TGTGCCAGTAGTATCGGGCAGGGCTATGGCTACACCTTC | CASSIGQGYGYTF
TRBJ2-6 | - | - | TRBV2 | TGTGCCAGCACCAAAACAGGGACTGGGGCCAACGTCCTGACTTTC | CASTKTGTGANVLTF
TRBJ2-7 | - | - | TRBV27 | TGTGCCAGCAGTTTGAGGGGACCGAGCTCCTACGAGCAGTACTTC | CASSLRGPSSYEQYF
TRBJ1-4 | - | - | TRBV4-1 | TGCGCCAGCAGCCAAGGGGGTCTCGAGGAAAAACTGTTTTTT | CASSQGGLEEKLFF
TRBJ1-5 | - | - | TRBV19 | TGTGCCAGTAGTATAAATTCGGTTTATCAGCCCCAGCATTTT | CASSINSVYQPQHF
TRBJ2-1 | - | - | TRBV6-1 | TGTGCCAGCAGAATACAGGACTACAATGAGCAGTTCTTC | CASRIQDYNEQFF
TRBJ1-2 | - | - | TRBV4-1 | TGCGCCAGCAGCCAGACGAACGGAGGGAGGGGCTATGGCTACACCTTC | CASSQTNGGRGYGYTF
TRBJ1-4 | - | - | TRBV6-5 | TGTGCCAGCAGTTACGGCCCAACTAATGAAAAACTGTTTTTT | CASSYGPTNEKLFF
TRBJ1-1 | - | medium-sized | TRBV6-5 | TGTGCCAGCAGGGTAGGGTATTATTGGACTGAAGCTTTCTTT | CASRVGYYWTEAFF
TRBJ2-7 | - | once | TRBV18 | TGTGCCAGCTCACCGGCGGCCGAGCAGTACTTC | CASSPAAEQYF
TRBJ2-2 | - | - | TRBV5-1 | TGCGCCAGCAGCTTGAATAGCGCGAACACCGGGGAGCTGTTTTTT | CASSLNSANTGELFF
TRBJ1-2 | - | - | TRBV20-1 | TGCAGTGCTAGAGATTTCGATGGCTACACCTTC | CSARDFDGYTF
TRBJ2-5 | TRBD2 | - | TRBV5-4 | TGTGCCAGCAGCCCACCGAGCGGGAGGTCGGAGACCCAGTACTTC | CASSPPSGRSETQYF
TRBJ1-2 | - | - | TRBV28 | TGTGCCAGCAGTACGACAGGAGACGGCTACACCTTC | CASSTTGDGYTF
TRBJ2-1 | - | - | TRBV30 | TGTGCCTGGAGTGTCGATGAGCAGTTCTTC | CAWSVDEQFF
TRBJ2-3 | TRBD1 | - | TRBV5-1 | TGCGCCAGCACCCAAACAGGGGTGGGCACAGATACGCAGTATTTT | CASTQTGVGTDTQYF
TRBJ2-1 | TRBD2 | - | TRBV7-3 | TGTGCCAGCGGACACGGGACTAGAGAGTACAATGAGCAGTTCTTC | CASGHGTREYNEQFF
TRBJ2-1 | TRBD1 | - | TRBV7-9 | TGTGCCAGCAGCTTAGAGGGACAGGCCTCCAATGAGCAGTTCTTC | CASSLEGQASNEQFF
TRBJ2-7 | TRBD1 | - | TRBV7-2 | TGTGCCAGCAGCTCACGACAGGGGTCCTACGAGCAGTACTTC | CASSSRQGSYEQYF
TRBJ2-7 | - | - | TRBV5-6 | TGTGCCAGCAGCTTGGACAGTACCTACGAGCAGTACTTC | CASSLDSTYEQYF
TRBJ2-1 | - | - | TRBV12-2 | TGTGCAAGTCGCTTCCCTCCTACTAGCGACCAAACCTTGGGGAATGAGCAGTTCTTC | CASRFPPTSDQTLGNEQFF
TRBJ2-1 | - | - | TRBV9 | TGTGCCAGCAGCGTGTCTTCCGACCGCAGTGAGCAGTTCTTC | CASSVSSDRSEQFF